Listed here is a single T cell receptor (beta chain). Its specificity is unknown. Per the germline V gene, CDR1 is SGHTA and CDR2 is FQGTGA. The ends lost 5 bases at V and 0 bases at J; junction bases unmatched: 6. This CDR3 comprises 16 residues. The source of the sample is a study of cytomegalovirus exposure and HLA in healthy donors. PCR involved 60 Vbeta and 13 Jbeta primers. In the authors' workflow: Later reanalysis found 60 million to 90 million unique TCR beta chains, 10 million to 12 million of them shared. Assay: immunoSEQ multiplex PCR; the TCRdb copy retains only in-frame clones and omits some. Clone size and V and J calls were adopted from that table, with D and trimming inferred from the DNA. The sample contains around 190,000 clones, around 85% of which appear only once. Study-level results: Across all donors, roughly uniform sequencing depth was an assumption of the presence/absence analyses. Most TCRs appeared rarely, but some public TCRs recurred in many donors.

The TCR originated in a woman aged 45-60 years in good health and CMV-seronegative. Sequencing was done on a sample of PBMCs. The rearrangement uses TRBV7-3 and TRBJ2-3; 9 bases line up with TRBD2. CDR3 sequence reads: CASSPGLAASTDTQYF. The CDR3 nucleotides are TGTGCCAGCAGCCCGGGACTAGCAGCTAGCACAGATACGCAGTATTTT.